These 22 T cell receptor beta chains originate from one sample sequenced in a study of monozygotic twins with cystic fibrosis. Assay used: immunoSEQ multiplex PCR; TCRdb lists only in-frame clones, some missing. The sample shows approximately 23,000 clones, about 87% of them seen only once. Sequencing input: blood. These receptors were taken from a woman between 25 and 40 years old with cystic fibrosis.

The CDR3 sequence: CASSGSSGANVLTF. Here the CDR3 DNA reads TGTGCCAGCAGTGGATCGTCAGGGGCCAACGTCCTGACTTTC. This chain uses TRBV27 with TRBJ2-6; D not certain. The V and J ends lost 5 bases and 4 bases respectively, with 9 bases between them. Germline-derived CDR1 and CDR2 are MNHEY and SMNVEV (reference sequence). The CDR3 contains 14 residues.

This chain connects TRBV30 to TRBJ2-3, with D tentatively TRBD1 (5 bases). The V and J ends lost 4 bases and 2 bases respectively, with 16 bases between them. The CDR3 spans 15 residues. The V gene's germline CDR1 is GTSNPN and CDR2 SVGIG (reference sequence). DNA of the CDR3: TGTGCCTGGAACCTCGGACATAGGAACACAGATACGCAGTATTTT. It specifies CAWNLGHRNTDTQYF.

CDR3 nucleotides: TGTGCCAGCAGCGTCGCGGGGGGAAAGAATTCACCCCTCCACTTT. It specifies CASSVAGGKNSPLHF. This rearrangement joins TRBV9 to TRBJ1-6; D may be TRBD1 (5 bases). Trimming stripped 2 bases from V and 7 bases from J, with 13 bases between. Germline V gene data show CDR1 as SGDLS and CDR2 as YYNGEE. This CDR3 contains 15 residues.

This chain links TRBV7-9 with TRBJ1-2, with D hard to call. This CDR3 is built from 14 residues. The V end lost 1 base, the J end lost 5 bases, and 11 bases lay between the germline ends. Germline lookup yields CDR1 SEHNR and CDR2 FQNEAQ (reference sequence). The CDR3 sequence is CASSLERPVYGYTF. In DNA form, the CDR3 reads TGTGCCAGCAGCTTAGAACGCCCAGTTTATGGCTACACCTTC.

J is TRBJ1-5 and V is TRBV14; D is unclear. V dropped 5 bases and J dropped 4 bases, with 24 bases sitting between them. The germline V gene encodes CDR1 SGHDN and CDR2 FVKESK. CDR3 size: 18 residues. CDR3 coding DNA: TGTGCCAGCAGCTCCACCCTGGGTATAGGTGCTAGGAATCAGCCCCAGCATTTT. Amino acids: CASSSTLGIGARNQPQHF.

CDR3 DNA sequence: TGTGCCTGGAGTCTTATTGGACAGGGCAATTCACCCCTCCACTTT. This codes for CAWSLIGQGNSPLHF. The V and J genes are TRBV30 and TRBJ1-6; TRBD1 matches at 8 bases. Germline V CDR1 and CDR2: GTSNPN, SVGIG (reference sequence). The CDR3 is made up of 15 amino acids. With 2 bases clipped from V and 7 bases from J, the junction kept 7 bases outside the gene matches.

This chain links TRBV25-1 with TRBJ2-7; no definite D call. This CDR3 has 14 residues. The germline V and J ends were trimmed by 2 bases and 0 bases, with 8 bases remaining between them. CDR1 MGHDK and CDR2 SYGVNS come from the germline V gene. The CDR3 DNA reads as TGTGCCAGCAGTGAAAGACATAGCTCCTACGAGCAGTACTTC. The encoded protein is CASSERHSSYEQYF.

The chain is built from TRBV25-1 and TRBJ1-2, with D perhaps TRBD1 (5 bases). The CDR3 totals 11 residues. The germline CDR1 and CDR2 sequences are MGHDK and SYGVNS. V was pared by 10 bases and J by 6 bases, with 12 bases between. The CDR3 loop is CATRVENGYTF. The CDR3 DNA follows: TGTGCCACCAGGGTGGAGAATGGCTACACCTTC.

V and J are TRBV27 and TRBJ2-7; D not resolved. The germline CDR1 and CDR2 sequences are MNHEY and SMNVEV (reference sequence). CDR3 size: 13 residues. V lost 2 bases, J lost 5 bases, and 10 bases lay in between. The CDR3 sequence: CASSLGPDNEQYF. DNA for the CDR3: TGTGCCAGCAGTTTAGGTCCAGACAACGAGCAGTACTTC.

The chain links TRBV11-2 to TRBJ2-1, with 15 bases identical to TRBD2. V lost 6 bases, J lost 4 bases, and 10 bases stayed unmatched. The CDR3 spans 18 residues. Looked up from germline, CDR1 is SGHAT and CDR2 is FQNNGV. DNA for the CDR3: TGTGCCAGCAGTCGTTTAGGACTAGCGGGGGGGGTATACAATGAGCAGTTCTTC. Amino acids: CASSRLGLAGGVYNEQFF.

V gene TRBV7-2 combines with J gene TRBJ2-7; the D gene could be TRBD1 or TRBD2 (5 bases each). There are 14 residues in the CDR3. Trimming removed 5 bases at V and 0 bases at J, with 11 bases between. The germline gives CDR1 SGHTA, CDR2 FQGNSA. CDR3 protein: CASSTGRGSYEQYF. As DNA, the CDR3 is TGTGCCAGCAGCACGGGAAGGGGCTCCTACGAGCAGTACTTC.

The V gene is TRBV6-5, the J gene TRBJ1-2, with D unresolved. CDR3 length: 14 amino acids. The ends were cut back, 0 bases at V and 4 bases at J, with 9 bases in the middle. CDR1 is MNHEY and CDR2 is SVGAGI in the germline V gene. Here the CDR3 reads CASSYSHRAYGYTF. CDR3 DNA sequence: TGTGCCAGCAGTTACTCTCACAGAGCCTATGGCTACACCTTC.

This rearrangement joins TRBV20-1 to TRBJ2-1; D unclear. From germline, CDR1 is DFQATT and CDR2 SNEGSKA (reference sequence). Trimming removed 4 bases at V and 9 bases at J, with 10 bases between. This CDR3 has 11 amino acids. Here the CDR3 reads CSAKSGSEQFF. For the CDR3, the DNA is TGCAGTGCTAAGTCGGGCAGTGAGCAGTTCTTC.

This sequence joins TRBV6-5 and TRBJ2-1; D may be TRBD2 (6 bases). Germline V gene data show CDR1 as MNHEY and CDR2 as SVGAGI. The CDR3 extends over 15 amino acids. Trimming stripped 5 bases from V and 0 bases from J, with 11 bases between. The CDR3 DNA follows: TGTGCCAGCAGTAAGACTAGAAGCTCCTACAATGAGCAGTTCTTC. Its protein product is CASSKTRSSYNEQFF.

This clone was detected a few times. The chain carries TRBV18 and TRBJ2-7; D not certain. Trimming removed 3 bases at V and 0 bases at J, with 9 bases between. Germline values: CDR1 KGHSH, CDR2 LQKENI. CDR3 length: 14 residues. In DNA form, the CDR3 reads TGTGCCAGCTCACCGGATCTCACCTCCTACGAGCAGTACTTC. Its translation is CASSPDLTSYEQYF. Looking up the rest from reference TRBV18 and TRBJ2-7 gives the full variable domain: NAGVMQNPRHLVRRRGQEARLRCSPMKGHSHVYWYRQLPEEGLKFMVYLQKENIIDESGMPKERFSAEFPKEGPSILRIQQVVRGDSAAYFCASSPDLTSYEQYFGPGTRLTVT.

This clone was seen a handful of times. The chain links TRBV7-9 to TRBJ1-2; a possible D gene is TRBD1 (6 bases). From germline, CDR1 is SEHNR and CDR2 FQNEAQ (reference sequence). V lost 5 bases to trimming and J lost 8 bases, with 18 bases between them. This CDR3 spans 14 amino acids. The CDR3 spells CASSVNQGSDGYTF. Written as DNA, the CDR3 is TGTGCCAGCAGCGTTAACCAGGGGTCAGACGGCTACACCTTC.

This clone was counted only a few times. CDR3 in amino acids: CASSRPSGSDGYTF. CDR3 nucleotides: TGCGCCAGCAGCCGTCCTTCAGGTTCCGATGGCTACACCTTC. The chain employs TRBV4-1 and TRBJ1-2; D is unresolved. V dropped 4 bases and J dropped 6 bases, with 15 bases sitting between them. The V gene's germline CDR1 is MGHRA and CDR2 YSYEKL. The CDR3 consists of 14 residues.

This chain connects TRBV4-3 to TRBJ1-3; D might be TRBD1 (6 bases). CDR3 length equals 17 residues. Germline lookup yields CDR1 LGHNA and CDR2 YSLEER. V was shortened by 2 bases and J by 0 bases, with 14 bases between the two germline ends. The CDR3 sequence: CASSQTRGGISGNTIYF. The CDR3 DNA follows: TGCGCCAGCAGCCAAACGCGAGGGGGGATCTCTGGAAACACCATATATTTT.

This rearrangement joins TRBV10-3 to TRBJ1-5; 11 bases are shared with TRBD1. J was trimmed by 6 bases and V by 6 bases; bases with no gene match: 1. Germline V gene sequence: CDR1 ENHRY, CDR2 SYGVKD. The CDR3 is 13 residues long. The CDR3 DNA reads as TGTGCCATCAGGGGGACAGGGGGTCAGCCCCAGCATTTT. Its translation is CAIRGTGGQPQHF.

The table lists this clone with a few counts. This chain connects TRBV2 to TRBJ1-6; D is perhaps TRBD1 (5 bases). Germline lookup yields CDR1 SNHLY and CDR2 FYNNEI. V was pared by 11 bases and J by 7 bases, with 15 bases between. The CDR3 contains 13 residues. CDR3 amino acids: CADAGTVNSPLHF. For the CDR3, the DNA is TGTGCCGACGCCGGGACGGTGAATTCACCCCTCCACTTT.

This clone was seen just once. The chain couples TRBV5-1 to TRBJ1-4; D is possibly TRBD1 (6 bases). Germline lookup yields CDR1 SGHRS and CDR2 YFSETQ. This CDR3 comprises 14 residues. The germline V and J ends were trimmed by 2 bases and 7 bases, with 12 bases remaining between them. In nucleotides, the CDR3 is TGCGCCAGCAGCTTTACAGGGATCGGTGAAAAACTGTTTTTT. Its translation is CASSFTGIGEKLFF.

The chain uses TRBV28 and TRBJ1-2; D uncertain. The CDR3 has 14 residues. Trimming cost V 6 bases and J 4 bases, with 15 bases left between them. Germline CDR1 and CDR2: MDHEN and SYDVKM. The CDR3 bases are TGTGCCAGCAGCGGAAACGGTGGACCCTATGGCTACACCTTC. Translation gives CASSGNGGPYGYTF.